This T cell receptor beta chain came from a study of shared clonotypes between healthy human individuals. The ends were cut back, 0 bases at V and 6 bases at J, with 15 bases in the middle. Germline values: CDR1 SGHKS, CDR2 YYEKEE (reference sequence). This CDR3 is built from 15 residues. Naive CD8 populations comprised CD45RO-negative cells positively selected for CCR7, excluding terminally differentiated effector memory CD45RA+ cells. Donors had no recently reported acute infections or vaccinations and were HIV-negative. Produced via immunoSEQ multiplex PCR; TCRdb's table is partial and in-frame only. Altogether roughly 2,000,000 clones are present, just under 95% being singletons, with the ten largest covering approximately 1.2%.

The chain joins TRBV5-5 to TRBJ1-1; D is unclear. The specimen was naive CD8+ T cells sorted from blood. The TCR sequence derives from a man aged 18 to 29 in good health. The CDR3 is CASSLAIGPASEAFF. The CDR3, as DNA: TGTGCCAGCAGCTTGGCTATAGGCCCCGCGTCTGAAGCTTTCTTT.